Listed below are T cell receptor beta chains from one sample, sequenced in a study of Graves' ophthalmopathy and Graves' hyperthyroidism. Each CDR3 protein gets one entry after TCRdb re-called the multiplex PCR reads with MiXCR. Of about 1.2 million distinct CDR3 sequences in the sample, about 36% were seen once. Input material: peripheral blood or thyroid tissue (not recorded which). The source is an adult man with Graves' hyperthyroidism. Each CDR3 is given with its conserved first and last residue. Fields, in order: CDR3 protein, CDR3 DNA, V gene, clone size, J gene, D gene. D genes are given only for firm matches. For some rows the clone size is stated as once, few or many, or as a class when expanded; others skip it.

CDR3 protein: CASSLEATGWDGYTF
CDR3 DNA: TGTGCCAGCAGTTTAGAAGCGACAGGTTGGGATGGCTACACCTTC
V gene: TRBV12-3/TRBV12-4
clone size: few
J gene: TRBJ1-2
D gene: .

CDR3 protein: CASSLEVWDGTAF
CDR3 DNA: TGTGCCAGCAGCTTAGAGGTTTGGGACGGCACAGCCTTC
V gene: TRBV7-9
clone size: many
J gene: TRBJ1-2
D gene: .

CDR3 protein: CAISDHKPDTIYF
CDR3 DNA: TGTGCCATCAGTGACCACAAACCGGACACCATATATTTT
V gene: TRBV10-3
clone size: .
J gene: TRBJ1-3
D gene: .

CDR3 protein: CATSREGGTGGTYEQYF
CDR3 DNA: TGTGCCACCAGCAGAGAAGGAGGGACAGGGGGAACCTACGAGCAGTACTTC
V gene: TRBV15
clone size: many
J gene: TRBJ2-7
D gene: TRBD1

CDR3 protein: CASSILRASSDSPLHF
CDR3 DNA: TGTGCCAGTAGTATCCTCCGGGCCTCGTCAGATTCACCCCTCCACTTT
V gene: TRBV19
clone size: .
J gene: TRBJ1-6
D gene: .

CDR3 protein: CASSGQGAGNTEAFF
CDR3 DNA: TGTGCCAGCAGCGGACAGGGGGCCGGGAACACTGAAGCTTTCTTT
V gene: TRBV9
clone size: few
J gene: TRBJ1-1
D gene: TRBD1

CDR3 protein: CASSRSGGVETQYF
CDR3 DNA: TGTGCCAGCAGCCGGTCCGGAGGGGTTGAGACCCAGTACTTC
V gene: TRBV2
clone size: .
J gene: TRBJ2-5
D gene: .

CDR3 protein: CASSQEGFYNSPLHF
CDR3 DNA: TGCGCCAGCAGCCAAGAGGGATTTTATAATTCACCCCTCCACTTT
V gene: TRBV4-1
clone size: few
J gene: TRBJ1-6
D gene: .

CDR3 protein: CSVDASGYTF
CDR3 DNA: TGCAGCGTTGACGCCTCCGGCTACACCTTC
V gene: TRBV29-1
clone size: once
J gene: TRBJ1-2
D gene: .

CDR3 protein: CASSGAGGANQPQHF
CDR3 DNA: TGTGCCAGCAGTGGGGCCGGGGGGGCCAATCAGCCCCAGCATTTT
V gene: TRBV25-1
clone size: .
J gene: TRBJ1-5
D gene: .

CDR3 protein: CASSLALDSSYNSPLHF
CDR3 DNA: TGCGCCAGCAGCTTGGCCCTGGACAGCTCCTATAATTCACCCCTCCACTTT
V gene: TRBV5-1
clone size: few
J gene: TRBJ1-6
D gene: .

CDR3 protein: CASSGPGPSQYF
CDR3 DNA: TGTGCCAGCAGCGGCCCCGGGCCGAGTCAGTACTTC
V gene: TRBV5-4
clone size: .
J gene: TRBJ2-7
D gene: .

CDR3 protein: CASSESPGGDETQYF
CDR3 DNA: TGTGCCAGCAGTGAATCGCCAGGGGGCGATGAGACCCAGTACTTC
V gene: TRBV6-5
clone size: .
J gene: TRBJ2-5
D gene: TRBD1

CDR3 protein: CASSVWRELETQYF
CDR3 DNA: TGTGCCAGCAGTGTGTGGCGGGAGCTGGAGACCCAGTACTTC
V gene: TRBV2
clone size: .
J gene: TRBJ2-5
D gene: TRBD2

CDR3 protein: CASSLDRAPQYF
CDR3 DNA: TGTGCCAGCAGCTTAGACAGGGCTCCGCAGTATTTT
V gene: TRBV7-8
clone size: few
J gene: TRBJ2-3
D gene: .

CDR3 protein: CASSKGTSGNTGELFF
CDR3 DNA: TGTGCCAGCAGTAAAGGGACTAGCGGAAACACCGGGGAGCTGTTTTTT
V gene: TRBV6-5
clone size: few
J gene: TRBJ2-2
D gene: TRBD2

CDR3 protein: CASSNSGTGGHEQYF
CDR3 DNA: TGTGCCAGCAGCAATTCCGGGACAGGGGGCCACGAGCAGTACTTC
V gene: TRBV7-2
clone size: many
J gene: TRBJ2-7
D gene: TRBD1

CDR3 protein: CACSARTGLNYGYTF
CDR3 DNA: .
V gene: TRBV10-2
clone size: .
J gene: TRBJ1-2
D gene: .

CDR3 protein: CSVQATYGYTF
CDR3 DNA: TGCAGCGTTCAGGCCACCTATGGCTACACCTTC
V gene: TRBV29-1
clone size: .
J gene: TRBJ1-2
D gene: .

CDR3 protein: CASSREADTIYF
CDR3 DNA: TGTGCCAGCAGCCGAGAGGCAGACACCATATATTTT
V gene: TRBV4-2
clone size: .
J gene: TRBJ1-3
D gene: .

CDR3 protein: CASSYVGAAYGYTF
CDR3 DNA: TGTGCCAGCAGTTACGTGGGAGCAGCATATGGCTACACCTTC
V gene: TRBV6-5
clone size: many
J gene: TRBJ1-2
D gene: .

CDR3 protein: CASSLVDGDYEQYF
CDR3 DNA: TGCGCCAGCAGCTTGGTTGACGGTGACTACGAGCAGTACTTC
V gene: TRBV5-1
clone size: few
J gene: TRBJ2-7
D gene: .

CDR3 protein: CAIGTQETQYF
CDR3 DNA: TGTGCCATTGGTACGCAAGAGACCCAGTACTTC
V gene: TRBV12-3/TRBV12-4
clone size: many
J gene: TRBJ2-5
D gene: .

CDR3 protein: CASSRQQGGNSPLHF
CDR3 DNA: TGTGCCAGTAGTCGACAACAGGGCGGAAATTCACCCCTCCACTTT
V gene: TRBV19
clone size: many
J gene: TRBJ1-6
D gene: .

CDR3 protein: CASSQGTPGLNTEAFF
CDR3 DNA: TGTGCCAGCAGCCAAGGGACGCCTGGATTGAACACTGAAGCTTTCTTT
V gene: TRBV7-3
clone size: .
J gene: TRBJ1-1
D gene: .

CDR3 protein: CASSLRQSFQETQYF
CDR3 DNA: TGTGCCAGTAGCCTTCGACAGTCCTTCCAAGAGACCCAGTACTTC
V gene: TRBV19
clone size: .
J gene: TRBJ2-5
D gene: .

CDR3 protein: CASTSQLTYGYTF
CDR3 DNA: TGTGCCAGCACATCACAACTGACGTATGGCTACACCTTC
V gene: TRBV7-2
clone size: many
J gene: TRBJ1-2
D gene: .

CDR3 protein: CASRLHQETQYF
CDR3 DNA: TGTGCCAGCAGGCTCCACCAAGAGACCCAGTACTTC
V gene: TRBV7-9
clone size: .
J gene: TRBJ2-5
D gene: .

CDR3 protein: CASSGRAGMDYGYTF
CDR3 DNA: TGTGCCAGCAGTGGTAGGGCAGGGATGGACTATGGCTACACCTTC
V gene: TRBV2
clone size: many
J gene: TRBJ1-2
D gene: .

CDR3 protein: CATSKKRQGQGNSPLHF
CDR3 DNA: TGTGCCACCAGCAAAAAAAGACAGGGACAGGGAAATTCACCCCTCCACTTT
V gene: TRBV15
clone size: many
J gene: TRBJ1-6
D gene: TRBD1

CDR3 protein: CSVAPLADPRETQYF
CDR3 DNA: TGCAGCGTTGCTCCATTAGCGGACCCAAGAGAGACCCAGTACTTC
V gene: TRBV29-1
clone size: many
J gene: TRBJ2-5
D gene: .

CDR3 protein: CASSEGGTGRETQYF
CDR3 DNA: TGCGCCAGCAGTGAAGGGGGGACCGGGCGAGAGACCCAGTACTTC
V gene: TRBV10-1
clone size: many
J gene: TRBJ2-5
D gene: .

CDR3 protein: CASRHLHEQYF
CDR3 DNA: TGTGCCAGCCGACACCTCCACGAGCAGTACTTC
V gene: TRBV25-1
clone size: .
J gene: TRBJ2-7
D gene: .

CDR3 protein: CASSLDPAASSYEQYF
CDR3 DNA: TGCGCCAGCAGCTTGGATCCGGCGGCAAGCTCCTACGAGCAGTACTTC
V gene: TRBV5-1
clone size: few
J gene: TRBJ2-7
D gene: .

CDR3 protein: CAKQGGGRTDTQYF
CDR3 DNA: TGTGCCAAACAGGGGGGGGGACGCACAGATACGCAGTATTTT
V gene: TRBV2
clone size: .
J gene: TRBJ2-3
D gene: .

CDR3 protein: CASSDQHMASSYEQYF
CDR3 DNA: TGTGCCAGCAGTGACCAACACATGGCTAGTTCCTACGAGCAGTACTTC
V gene: TRBV25-1
clone size: .
J gene: TRBJ2-7
D gene: .

CDR3 protein: CSASMRGGGYGYTF
CDR3 DNA: TGCAGTGCTAGCATGAGGGGGGGCGGTTATGGCTACACCTTC
V gene: TRBV20-1
clone size: many
J gene: TRBJ1-2
D gene: .

CDR3 protein: CASSLHRDSYEQYF
CDR3 DNA: TGTGCCAGCAGCTTGCACAGGGACTCCTACGAGCAGTACTTC
V gene: TRBV7-2
clone size: many
J gene: TRBJ2-7
D gene: .

CDR3 protein: CASSPMDRVGGPQHF
CDR3 DNA: TGTGCCAGCAGTCCCATGGACAGGGTAGGGGGCCCCCAGCATTTT
V gene: TRBV7-6
clone size: .
J gene: TRBJ1-5
D gene: TRBD1

CDR3 protein: CASSQDFGADTEAFF
CDR3 DNA: TGTGCCAGCAGCCAAGATTTTGGGGCAGACACTGAAGCTTTCTTT
V gene: TRBV3-1
clone size: .
J gene: TRBJ1-1
D gene: .

CDR3 protein: CASSLSERNSPLHF
CDR3 DNA: TGTGCCAGCAGTTTATCGGAGAGAAATTCACCCCTCCACTTT
V gene: TRBV7-9
clone size: few
J gene: TRBJ1-6
D gene: .

CDR3 protein: CASILTGTGGRNTEAFF
CDR3 DNA: TGTGCCAGCATCCTAACCGGGACAGGGGGTAGGAACACTGAAGCTTTCTTT
V gene: TRBV2
clone size: .
J gene: TRBJ1-1
D gene: TRBD1

CDR3 protein: CASSFGAPGEQYF
CDR3 DNA: TGCGCCAGCAGCTTTGGAGCACCGGGCGAGCAGTACTTC
V gene: TRBV5-1
clone size: .
J gene: TRBJ2-7
D gene: .

CDR3 protein: CASRETATRAYGYTF
CDR3 DNA: TGTGCCAGCAGGGAAACGGCAACTAGGGCCTATGGCTACACCTTC
V gene: TRBV2
clone size: many
J gene: TRBJ1-2
D gene: .

CDR3 protein: CASSLVGAKYGYTF
CDR3 DNA: TGTGCCAGCAGTTTGGTAGGAGCTAAGTATGGCTACACCTTC
V gene: TRBV28
clone size: .
J gene: TRBJ1-2
D gene: .

CDR3 protein: CASKEVNTEAFF
CDR3 DNA: TGTGCCAGTAAAGAAGTGAACACTGAAGCTTTCTTT
V gene: TRBV19
clone size: .
J gene: TRBJ1-1
D gene: .

CDR3 protein: CASSATSAGDYEQYF
CDR3 DNA: TGTGCCAGTAGTGCCACTAGCGCGGGGGACTACGAGCAGTACTTC
V gene: TRBV19
clone size: many
J gene: TRBJ2-7
D gene: TRBD2

CDR3 protein: CSARVAESSYEQYF
CDR3 DNA: TGCAGTGCTAGAGTAGCGGAGAGCTCCTACGAGCAGTACTTC
V gene: TRBV20-1
clone size: many
J gene: TRBJ2-7
D gene: .

CDR3 protein: CASSQPDNTEAFF
CDR3 DNA: TGCGCCAGCAGCCAACCAGACAACACTGAAGCTTTCTTT
V gene: TRBV4-3
clone size: .
J gene: TRBJ1-1
D gene: .

CDR3 protein: CASSQSELNTEAFF
CDR3 DNA: TGTGCCAGCAGTCAAAGCGAACTGAACACTGAAGCTTTCTTT
V gene: TRBV7-9
clone size: many
J gene: TRBJ1-1
D gene: .